Listed below are T cell receptor beta chains from one sample, sequenced in a study of blood T cells in healthy people across ages. TCRdb reprocessed the 5' RACE reads with MiXCR, giving one entry per CDR3 protein. The table shows about 1.1 million distinct CDR3 sequences, with more than 30% occurring only once. The sample consisted of blood. The source is a man in his late teens or twenties in good health. The CDR3 runs from the conserved cysteine through the conserved F or W. D genes are given only for firm matches. Rows give clone size only sometimes, using once, few, many, or a class for an expanded clone.

CDR3 protein	CDR3 DNA	clone size	D gene	V gene	J gene
CASSAGAANTEAFF	TGTGCCAGCAGCGCGGGAGCCGCGAACACTGAAGCTTTCTTT	-	-	TRBV7-8	TRBJ1-1
CASSVGPDKETQYF	TGTGCCAGCAGCGTAGGGCCGGATAAAGAGACCCAGTACTTC	many	-	TRBV9	TRBJ2-5
CASSTPLHGWNKDTQYF	TGTGCCAGCAGTACACCTCTCCATGGGTGGAATAAGGATACGCAGTATTTT	-	-	TRBV12-3/TRBV12-4	TRBJ2-3
CSALGGRGQNTEAFF	TGCAGTGCCCTTGGTGGGAGAGGCCAGAACACTGAAGCTTTCTTT	-	-	TRBV20-1	TRBJ1-1
CASSMSDIIPDTQYF	TGTGCCAGTAGTATGTCGGACATTATCCCAGATACGCAGTATTTT	-	-	TRBV19	TRBJ2-3
CASSFESSTDTQYF	TGTGCCAGCAGCTTTGAATCTAGCACAGATACGCAGTATTTT	-	-	TRBV7-6	TRBJ2-3
CASSPLGNGYNEQYF	TGTGCCAGCAGCCCCCTAGGGAACGGATACAATGAGCAGTACTTC	-	-	TRBV7-9	TRBJ2-7
CASGLEIGRENTEAFF	TGTGCCAGCGGCTTAGAAATTGGACGGGAGAACACTGAAGCTTTCTTT	-	-	TRBV7-6	TRBJ1-1
CASSLVQVREQYF	TGTGCCAGCAGCTTAGTGCAGGTTCGCGAGCAGTACTTC	few	-	TRBV7-2	TRBJ2-7
CASSIRGLIDQPQHF	TGTGCCAGCAGCATAAGGGGGCTAATTGATCAGCCCCAGCATTTT	-	TRBD1	TRBV12-3/TRBV12-4	TRBJ1-5
CASRSGTIRPGELFF	TGTGCCAGCAGATCCGGGACGATCAGGCCCGGGGAGCTGTTTTTT	few	-	TRBV12-3/TRBV12-4	TRBJ2-2
CASRQQGFPYGYTF	TGTGCCAGCAGACAACAGGGGTTTCCCTATGGCTACACCTTC	-	TRBD1	TRBV6-6	TRBJ1-2
CASSLAVRGPRYEAFF	TGTGCCAGCAGCTTAGCGGTGAGGGGGCCGCGATATGAAGCTTTCTTT	-	TRBD1	TRBV7-2	TRBJ1-1
CASRPTLNSPLHF	TGTGCCAGCAGACCCACCCTTAATTCACCCCTCCACTTT	-	-	TRBV6-1	TRBJ1-6